The 13 T cell receptor beta chains below come from one sample, sequenced in a study of post-analysis software for immune sequencing data. Study results and caveats: Higher frequency in patients than in controls was seen for about 5 TRBV segments, with TRBV5-6, TRBV5-1 and TRBV20-1 among them.

Their target antigens are unknown. Sequencing libraries made from TCR beta cDNA carried unique molecular identifiers. A single record per CDR3 protein comes from TCRdb applying MiXCR to the PCR reads. The data hold about 620,000 distinct CDR3 sequences, with around 40% observed a single time. Sequencing was performed on blood. The receptors here all came from a girl aged 5 to 17 with multiple sclerosis.

CDR3 region: CSAKRRLGYNEQFF. DNA of the CDR3: TGCAGCGCCAAAAGGAGGCTGGGGTACAATGAGCAGTTCTTC. This chain connects TRBV29-1 to TRBJ2-1; D perhaps matches TRBD2 (5 bases). The CDR3 length is 14 residues. Germline lookup yields CDR1 SQVTM and CDR2 ANQGSEA. Trimming shortened V by 7 bases and J by 4 bases, and 17 bases separated the two germline ends.

This clonotype was detected a few times. This chain joins TRBV7-9 and TRBJ2-7; no clear D. The CDR3 loop spans 12 amino acids. Germline values: CDR1 SEHNR, CDR2 FQNEAQ (reference sequence). The germline V and J ends were trimmed by 5 bases and 4 bases, with 9 bases remaining between them. The CDR3 sequence is CASSNTEYEQYF. In nucleotides, the CDR3 is TGTGCCAGCAGCAATACAGAATACGAGCAGTACTTC.

The chain joins TRBV20-1 to TRBJ2-5, with D possibly being TRBD1 (5 bases). The V end lost 0 bases, the J end lost 1 base, and 9 bases lay between the germline ends. The CDR3 totals 14 residues. CDR1 is DFQATT, CDR2 SNEGSKA, per germline (reference sequence). CDR3 loop: CSARDSGIQETQYF. DNA for the CDR3: TGCAGTGCTAGAGATTCAGGGATCCAAGAGACCCAGTACTTC.

J is TRBJ2-7 and V is TRBV4-2, with no clear D. The CDR3 extends over 14 amino acids. V lost 1 base, J lost 1 base, and 8 bases lay in between. The germline CDR1 and CDR2 sequences are LGHNA and YNFKEQ. The CDR3, as DNA: TGTGCCAGCAGCCAAGGAATGGCATCCTACGAGCAGTACTTC. Protein product: CASSQGMASYEQYF.

The chain carries TRBV6-4 and TRBJ1-4, with D unresolved. Germline CDR1 is MRHNA and CDR2 is SNTAGT. The CDR3 runs to 12 residues. Trimming pared 6 bases from V and 10 bases from J, leaving 12 bases between. CDR3 sequence (DNA): TGTGCCAGCAGCCTAAAGAGTGGAAAACTGTTTTTT. It is translated as CASSLKSGKLFF.

The chain recombines TRBV12-3 or TRBV12-4 with TRBJ1-5; 8 nucleotides align to TRBD1. This CDR3 has 14 residues. V was clipped by 4 bases and J by 6 bases; unmatched bases: 5. Here the CDR3 DNA reads TGTGCCAGCAGTTCCGGGACAGGACTTCAGCCCCAGCATTTT. Protein product: CASSSGTGLQPQHF.

This clonotype was seen only a few times. This chain joins TRBV12-3 or TRBV12-4 and TRBJ2-7, with TRBD2 identical over 7 bases. CDR3 length equals 13 residues. J was trimmed by 5 bases and V by 5 bases; bases with no gene match: 6. The CDR3 nucleotides read TGTGCCAGCAGTCAACTAGCGTCCCACGAGCAGTACTTC. Its protein is CASSQLASHEQYF.

V and J are TRBV7-9 and TRBJ2-4; D uncertain. The CDR3 is made up of 13 amino acids. Per the germline V gene, CDR1 is SEHNR and CDR2 is FQNEAQ (reference sequence). V shed 5 bases and J shed 11 bases, with 16 bases lying between them. CDR3 loop: CASSPGILGVQYF. The CDR3 DNA reads as TGTGCCAGCAGCCCTGGGATCCTAGGCGTTCAGTACTTC.

This clonotype was recorded a few times. The V gene is TRBV12-3 or TRBV12-4, the J gene TRBJ1-5; the D is unclear. Trimming shortened V by 1 base and J by 5 bases, and 15 bases separated the two germline ends. CDR3 length: 16 amino acids. CDR3 bases: TGTGCCAGCAGTTTAGGGTCTAGGGCGGTTTATCAGCCCCAGCATTTT. Translating it yields CASSLGSRAVYQPQHF.

This clonotype was counted a few times. This chain connects TRBV6-5 to TRBJ1-2, with D possibly TRBD1 on 5 matching bases. The ends were cut back, 6 bases at V and 7 bases at J, with 15 bases in the middle. The length of the CDR3 is 13 residues. Germline V gene lookup returns CDR1 MNHEY and CDR2 SVGAGI. CDR3 sequence reads: CASSSRDYFGYTF. The CDR3 nucleotides read TGTGCCAGCAGCTCTCGGGACTACTTTGGCTACACCTTC.

This chain uses TRBV5-1 with TRBJ2-3; 10 nucleotides align to TRBD1. Trimming took 0 bases from V and 4 from J; bases not matched to a gene: 11. The CDR3 runs 18 residues. Germline CDR1 is SGHRS and CDR2 is YFSETQ. Here the CDR3 DNA reads TGCGCCAGCAGCTTGGGACAGGGGGCGCTCGGGCCGGCAGATACGCAGTATTTT. Translating gives CASSLGQGALGPADTQYF.

This clonotype was counted a few times. The V call is TRBV29-1, the J call TRBJ2-7, with 8 bases fitting TRBD1. CDR1 is SQVTM, CDR2 ANQGSEA, per germline. The CDR3 runs 17 residues. The V segment lost 4 bases and the J segment 0 bases; nucleotides outside the gene matches: 14. This CDR3 is CSVAPAGTGGSSYEQYF. The CDR3 DNA follows: TGCAGCGTTGCCCCCGCCGGGACAGGTGGAAGCTCCTACGAGCAGTACTTC.

The V call is TRBV27, the J call TRBJ2-4, with 7 bases lining up with TRBD1. The CDR3 consists of 14 residues. Germline loops: CDR1 MNHEY, CDR2 SMNVEV (reference sequence). With 9 bases clipped from V and 15 bases from J, the junction kept 20 bases outside the gene matches. The DNA of the CDR3 is TGTGCCAGTCAGGCCTCTTTCGGGACAGCCTATAGGTACTTC. This codes for CASQASFGTAYRYF.